These 14 T cell receptor beta chains came from one sample sequenced in a study of vaccination effects on CD4 cells after COVID-19. Profiled with immunoSEQ multiplex PCR; TCRdb holds only in-frame clones, not every one. Of some 25,000 clones in the sample, approximately 70% are singletons; the top ten hold roughly an eighth. Their target antigens are unknown. Expansion of antigen-specific CD4+ T cells with viral peptide pools was carried out by the ViraFEST assay before sequencing. At the end of about ten days of culture, CD4+ T cells were isolated. Having tested negative for nucleocapsid antibodies, the vaccine recipients showed no prior SARS-CoV-2 infection. The sample was CD4+ T cells from PBMCs cultured with HCoV-OC43 spike peptides, taken before COVID-19 vaccination. Documented subset: HCoV-OC43 spike overlapping peptide pool stimulation. The receptors originated from a human donor who received a COVID-19 vaccine.

This chain links TRBV21-1 with TRBJ1-2. TRBV21-1 is shown as a pseudogene. This CDR3 is 15 amino acids long. CDR3 in DNA: TGTGCCAGCAGCAAAGTGGAAGGCAGTTGCTATGGCTACACCTTC. Translating gives CASSKVEGSCYGYTF.

This chain joins TRBV7-6 and TRBJ2-7, with 9 bases aligning to TRBD1. Germline assignment: CDR1 SGHVS and CDR2 FNYEAQ. This CDR3 has 15 residues. J lost 2 bases, V lost 6 bases, and 8 bases had no gene match. The CDR3 region is CASRGPGTGPYEQYF. Here the CDR3 DNA reads TGTGCCAGCAGGGGCCCCGGGACAGGGCCCTACGAGCAGTACTTC.

This clone was seen only a few times. This rearrangement joins TRBV4-1 to TRBJ2-3; TRBD1 aligns across 8 bases. The junction had 13 bases not matched to a gene; V was cut back by 0 bases and J by 2 bases. The CDR3 runs 19 residues. Germline V lookup: CDR1 MGHRA, CDR2 YSYEKL. CDR3 residues: CASSQDPPGQAGYTDTQYF. DNA of the CDR3: TGCGCCAGCAGCCAAGACCCTCCGGGACAGGCGGGATACACAGATACGCAGTATTTT.

The rearrangement uses TRBV3-1 (or the pseudogene TRBV3-2) and TRBJ1-5; the match to TRBD1 covers 9 bases. With 2 bases clipped from V and 4 bases from J, the junction kept 6 bases outside the gene matches. This CDR3 contains 16 residues. Per the germline V gene, CDR1 is LGHDT and CDR2 is YNNKEL (reference sequence). This CDR3 is CASSQRGQGRNQPQHF. CDR3 DNA sequence: TGTGCCAGCAGCCAAAGGGGACAGGGAAGAAATCAGCCCCAGCATTTT.

The chain has TRBV29-1 and TRBJ2-2, with a weak D call TRBD1 (5 bases). The CDR3 loop spans 12 amino acids. With 7 bases removed from V and 4 bases from J, the gap between germline ends came to 10 bases. CDR1 and CDR2 from the germline V gene are SQVTM and ANQGSEA. CDR3 nucleotides: TGCAGCGGGGGCTCGGGCACCGGGGAGCTGTTTTTT. Its translation is CSGGSGTGELFF.

V gene TRBV27 combines with J gene TRBJ1-6; D is ambiguous. The CDR3 consists of 18 residues. The ends were cut back, 5 bases at V and 0 bases at J, with 17 bases in the middle. Germline CDR1 MNHEY, CDR2 SMNVEV (reference sequence). The CDR3 DNA reads TGTGCCAGCAGTCCCTATATGCTCCGTGGCTCCTATAATTCACCCCTCCACTTT. It codes for CASSPYMLRGSYNSPLHF.

The CDR3: CASSLVGTGGFTEAFF. CDR3 coding DNA: TGCGCCAGCAGCTTGGTTGGGACAGGGGGGTTCACTGAAGCTTTCTTT. This sequence joins TRBV5-1 and TRBJ1-1; 11 bases are a match to TRBD1. Germline V gene lookup returns CDR1 SGHRS and CDR2 YFSETQ. V gave up 0 bases and J gave up 4 bases; unmatched junction bases: 5. The CDR3 loop spans 16 amino acids.

This rearrangement joins TRBV5-1 to TRBJ2-5; TRBD2 agrees at 7 bases. After removal of 4 bases from V and 4 bases from J, the junction contained 16 bases not matched to a gene. The germline CDR1 and CDR2 sequences are SGHRS and YFSETQ. The CDR3 is 17 amino acids. The CDR3 DNA reads as TGCGCCAGCAGCCCGACCGGGGAGGGCCAAAGCCCAGAGACCCAGTACTTC. Protein: CASSPTGEGQSPETQYF. Filled out from reference TRBV5-1 and TRBJ2-5, the complete variable domain reads KAGVTQTPRYLIKTRGQQVTLSCSPISGHRSVSWYQQTPGQGLQFLFEYFSETQRNKGNFPGRFSGRQFSNSRSEMNVSTLELGDSALYLCASSPTGEGQSPETQYFGPGTRLLVL.

This clone appeared a few times. The rearrangement links TRBV3-1 (or the pseudogene TRBV3-2) to TRBJ1-5; D gene ambiguous. Trimming pared 1 base from V and 3 bases from J, leaving 10 bases between. CDR3 length: 15 amino acids. Per the germline V gene, CDR1 is LGHDT and CDR2 is YNNKEL (reference sequence). Here the CDR3 reads CASSQVHGFNQPQHF. In nucleotides, the CDR3 is TGTGCCAGCAGCCAAGTACACGGATTCAATCAGCCCCAGCATTTT.

The chain employs TRBV7-8 and TRBJ2-7, with D perhaps given as TRBD1 or TRBD2 (5 bases each). This CDR3 comprises 17 residues. Trimming took off 0 bases at V and 2 bases at J, with 17 bases between the two ends. Germline loops: CDR1 SGHVS, CDR2 FQNEAQ. This CDR3 reads CASSLAKWGRRTYEQYF. In DNA form, the CDR3 reads TGTGCCAGCAGCTTAGCAAAGTGGGGACGGAGAACCTACGAGCAGTACTTC. The full variable domain, its missing parts supplied by reference TRBV7-8 and TRBJ2-7, is GAGVSQSPRYKVAKRGQDVALRCDPISGHVSLFWYQQALGQGPEFLTYFQNEAQLDKSGLPSDRFFAERPEGSVSTLKIQRTQQEDSAVYLCASSLAKWGRRTYEQYFGPGTRLTVT.

This chain connects TRBV5-4 to TRBJ1-1; TRBD1 aligns across 9 bases. Germline loops: CDR1 SGHNT, CDR2 YYREEE (reference sequence). After removal of 3 bases from V and 3 bases from J, the junction contained 3 bases not matched to a gene. The CDR3 consists of 14 residues. The CDR3 DNA is TGTGCCAGCAGCTGGACAGGGGTAGACACTGAAGCTTTCTTT. Translation gives CASSWTGVDTEAFF.

In this sample, this clone turned up a few times. The rearrangement links TRBV5-1 to TRBJ1-5, with TRBD1 as a possible D gene (5 bases). Deletions cut 5 bases from V and 2 bases from J, with 14 bases between. The CDR3 is 15 residues long. Germline lookup yields CDR1 SGHRS and CDR2 YFSETQ. The DNA of the CDR3 is TGCGCCAGCAGAGAAGGGGTGAGCGGCAATCAGCCCCAGCATTTT. This encodes CASREGVSGNQPQHF.

The CDR3 loop is CASSSYSAEAFF. CDR3 DNA: TGTGCCAGCAGTTCTTACAGCGCTGAAGCTTTCTTT. This chain joins TRBV6-5 and TRBJ1-1; D is uncertain. V was shortened by 4 bases and J by 6 bases, with 9 bases between the two germline ends. From germline, CDR1 is MNHEY and CDR2 SVGAGI. The CDR3 loop spans 12 amino acids.

The chain is built from TRBV5-1 and TRBJ2-1, with D possibly being TRBD2 (6 bases). V gave up 0 bases and J gave up 0 bases, with 10 bases separating them. Germline V CDR1 and CDR2: SGHRS, YFSETQ. The CDR3 sequence is 16 residues long. The CDR3 DNA reads as TGCGCCAGCAGCTTGGCGGGAGAAAGCTCCTACAATGAGCAGTTCTTC. This codes for CASSLAGESSYNEQFF.